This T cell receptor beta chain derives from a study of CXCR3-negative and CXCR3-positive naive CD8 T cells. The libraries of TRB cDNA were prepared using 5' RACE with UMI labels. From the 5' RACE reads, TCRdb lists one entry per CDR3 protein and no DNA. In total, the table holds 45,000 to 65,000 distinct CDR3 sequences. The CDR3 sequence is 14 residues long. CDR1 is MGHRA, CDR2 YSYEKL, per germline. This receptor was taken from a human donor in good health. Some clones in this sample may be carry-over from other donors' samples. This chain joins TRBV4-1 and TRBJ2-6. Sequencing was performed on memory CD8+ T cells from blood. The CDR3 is CASSQVGGANVLTF.